This T cell receptor beta chain was recorded in a study of T-cell memory formation after mild COVID-19. The germline gives CDR1 MNHNY, CDR2 SVGAGI (reference sequence). V was clipped by 5 bases and J by 0 bases, with 11 bases between them. The CDR3 contains 15 residues. Study-level points and caveats: Some responding clones appeared in pre-infection memory, suggesting cross-reactive memory joined. Researchers report contracting CD4+ clones mostly in CM and EM, with CD8+ clones in EMRA.

This clonotype has more than one count but fewer than ten. Its target is not known. After 5'RACE with constant-segment primers, TCR alpha and TCR beta cDNA libraries carrying sample barcodes and UMIs were obtained. TCRdb re-derived calls from the 5' RACE reads in MiXCR, one entry per CDR3 protein. Found here are 200,000 to 250,000 distinct CDR3 sequences, 9% to 10% of them singletons; the top ten hold 3% to 4%. Specimen: PBMCs or a T cell subset sorted from them (not recorded which). This TCR came from a man aged 18-30 years who had mild COVID-19 (a few samples of this study predate the infection). Cell type and time point are not known. The chain has TRBV6-6 and TRBJ1-3; D might be TRBD1 (6 bases). This CDR3 reads CASSHDRNSGNTIYF. Written as DNA, the CDR3 is TGTGCCAGCAGTCACGACAGGAACTCTGGAAACACCATATATTTT.